What follows describes a single T cell receptor (beta chain). Amplification yielded TCR beta CDR3 regions, with RNA transcripts as the source. The primer set for the first-round RT-PCR of the TCR CDR3 was HTBI. One entry per CDR3 protein, called by TCRdb with MiXCR from the multiplex PCR reads. Of almost 500,000 distinct CDR3 sequences listed, under 25% are singletons. The data derive from a study of T cells in Graves' hyperthyroidism and ophthalmopathy. Orbital computed tomography, thyroid ultrasound, serum thyroxine and TRAb, and clinical symptoms together informed the diagnoses. V was cut by 7 bases and J by 9 bases, with 19 bases left in between. This CDR3 spans 12 amino acids. Germline CDR1 and CDR2: SQVTM and ANQGSEA.

This receptor was obtained from a woman in her 70s with Graves' ophthalmopathy. This rearrangement joins TRBV29-1 to TRBJ2-7; tentative D call: TRBD1 (5 bases). The specimen sequenced was blood. For the CDR3, the DNA is TGCAGCGCCGACTTCCAGGGTCCGGTGCAGTACTTC. This gives the protein CSADFQGPVQYF.